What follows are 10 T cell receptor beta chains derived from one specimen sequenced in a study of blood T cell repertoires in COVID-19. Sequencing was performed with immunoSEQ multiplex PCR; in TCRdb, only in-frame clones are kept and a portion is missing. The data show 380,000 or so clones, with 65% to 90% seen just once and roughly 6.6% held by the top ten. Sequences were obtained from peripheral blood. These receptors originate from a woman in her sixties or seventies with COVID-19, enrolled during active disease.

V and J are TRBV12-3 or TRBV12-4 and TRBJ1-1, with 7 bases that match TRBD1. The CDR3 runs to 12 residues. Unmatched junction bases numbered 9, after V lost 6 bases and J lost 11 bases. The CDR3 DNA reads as TGTGCCAGCAGGATTCACAGGGGTAAGGCTTTCTTT. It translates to CASRIHRGKAFF.

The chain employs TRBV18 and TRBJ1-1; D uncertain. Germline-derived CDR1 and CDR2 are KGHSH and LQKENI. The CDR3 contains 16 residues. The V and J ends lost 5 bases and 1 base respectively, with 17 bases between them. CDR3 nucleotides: TGTGCCAGCTCAACCATGGAAGGGAGACCGAACACTGAAGCTTTCTTT. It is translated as CASSTMEGRPNTEAFF.

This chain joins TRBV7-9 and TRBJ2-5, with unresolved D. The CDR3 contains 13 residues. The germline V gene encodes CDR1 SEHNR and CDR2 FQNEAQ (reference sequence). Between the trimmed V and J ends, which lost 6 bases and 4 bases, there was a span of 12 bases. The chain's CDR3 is CASSKQPGETQYF. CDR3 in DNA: TGTGCCAGCAGTAAGCAACCCGGAGAGACCCAGTACTTC.

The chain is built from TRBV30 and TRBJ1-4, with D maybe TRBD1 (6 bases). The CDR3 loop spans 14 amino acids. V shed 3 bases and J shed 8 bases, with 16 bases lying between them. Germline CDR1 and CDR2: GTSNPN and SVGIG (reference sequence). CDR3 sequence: CAWRDTGTSEKLFF. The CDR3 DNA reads TGTGCCTGGAGGGACACAGGGACTAGCGAAAAACTGTTTTTT.

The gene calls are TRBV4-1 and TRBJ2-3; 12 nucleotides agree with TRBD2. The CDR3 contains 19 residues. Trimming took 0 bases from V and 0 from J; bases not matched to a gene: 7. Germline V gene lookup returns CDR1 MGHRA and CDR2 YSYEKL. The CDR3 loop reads CASSQDRTSGDLSTDTQYF. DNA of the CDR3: TGCGCCAGCAGCCAAGACAGGACTAGCGGGGACCTTAGCACAGATACGCAGTATTTT.

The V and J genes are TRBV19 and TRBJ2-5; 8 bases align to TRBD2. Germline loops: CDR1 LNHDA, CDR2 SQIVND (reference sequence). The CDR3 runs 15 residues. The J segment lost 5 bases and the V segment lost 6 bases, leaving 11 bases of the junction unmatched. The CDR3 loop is CASSPGGLVLETQYF. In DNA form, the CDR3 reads TGTGCCAGTAGCCCCGGGGGACTAGTATTGGAGACCCAGTACTTC. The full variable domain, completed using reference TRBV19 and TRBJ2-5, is DGGITQSPKYLFRKEGQNVTLSCEQNLNHDAMYWYRQDPGQGLRLIYYSQIVNDFQKGDIAEGYSVSREKKESFPLTVTSAQKNPTAFYLCASSPGGLVLETQYFGPGTRLLVL.

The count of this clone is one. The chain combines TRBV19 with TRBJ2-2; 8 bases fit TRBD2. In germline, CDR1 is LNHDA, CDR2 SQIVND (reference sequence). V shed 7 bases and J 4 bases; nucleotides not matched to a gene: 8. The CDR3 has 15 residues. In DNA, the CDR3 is TGTGCCAGTACGGGAGGGGGGACGGGCACCGGGGAGCTGTTTTTT. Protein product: CASTGGGTGTGELFF.

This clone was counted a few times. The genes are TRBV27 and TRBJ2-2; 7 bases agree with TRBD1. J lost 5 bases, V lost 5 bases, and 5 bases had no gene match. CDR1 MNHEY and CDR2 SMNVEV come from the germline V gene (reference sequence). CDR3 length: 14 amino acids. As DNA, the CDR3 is TGTGCCAGCAGTAGGGACAGTTTTACCGGGGAGCTGTTTTTT. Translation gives CASSRDSFTGELFF.

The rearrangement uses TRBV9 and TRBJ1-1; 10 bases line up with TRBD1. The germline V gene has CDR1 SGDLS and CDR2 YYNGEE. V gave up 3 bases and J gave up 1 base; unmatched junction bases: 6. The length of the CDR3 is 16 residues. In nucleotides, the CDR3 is TGTGCCAGCAGCGGGGACAGGGGAATTGGGAACACTGAAGCTTTCTTT. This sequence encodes CASSGDRGIGNTEAFF. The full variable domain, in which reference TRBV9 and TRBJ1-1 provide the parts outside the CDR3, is DSGVTQTPKHLITATGQRVTLRCSPRSGDLSVYWYQQSLDQGLQFLIQYYNGEERAKGNILERFSAQQFPDLHSELNLSSLELGDSALYFCASSGDRGIGNTEAFFGQGTRLTVV.

The CDR3 bases are TGTGCCATCAAATCCCTGTATGGCTACACCTTC. The encoded protein is CAIKSLYGYTF. This chain joins TRBV10-3 and TRBJ1-2, with D unclear. CDR3 length: 11 residues. The V and J ends lost 7 bases and 5 bases respectively, with 8 bases between them. Germline V gene lookup returns CDR1 ENHRY and CDR2 SYGVKD.